These T cell receptor beta chains were read from a single sample in a study of blood T cell repertoires in COVID-19. Using immunoSEQ multiplex PCR, the repertoire was profiled, and TCRdb retains in-frame clones only, with some absent. The top ten hold around 3% of the sample, which has 100,000 to 150,000 clones, 85% seen once. The sample consisted of peripheral blood. The receptors come from a woman older than 75 with COVID-19, enrolled during active disease. Each CDR3 is given with its conserved first and last residue. A D gene is named only where the DNA matches it firmly. Clone size is stated in some rows and not others, as once, few, many or a class when expanded.

>-|TRBJ2-4|-|TRBV7-8
TGTGCCAGCAGCTTAGCGGCGGACATTCAGTACTTC
CASSLAADIQYF
>TRBD1|TRBJ1-4|-|TRBV7-2
TGTGCCAGCAGCGAACAGGGGAGGTCGGAAAAACTGTTTTTT
CASSEQGRSEKLFF
>-|TRBJ2-5|-|TRBV27
TGTGCCAGCAGTCCCCAGGGGGGAGTAAGAGAGACCCAGTACTTC
CASSPQGGVRETQYF
>TRBD2|TRBJ2-1|-|TRBV19
TGTGCCAGTAGCCTCGGACTAGCTACGGATGAGCAGTTCTTC
CASSLGLATDEQFF
>-|TRBJ1-5|-|TRBV28
TGTGCCAGCAGGATGGGACACCTGAGCAATCAGCCCCAGCATTTT
CASRMGHLSNQPQHF
>-|TRBJ1-3|-|TRBV7-2
TGTGCCAGCAGCTTAGGACAGTCTGCTGGAAACACCATATATTTT
CASSLGQSAGNTIYF
>TRBD1|TRBJ2-1|-|TRBV5-1
TGCGCCAGCAGCCTCGGACAGGGGGCAAATGAGCAGTTCTTC
CASSLGQGANEQFF
>-|TRBJ2-3|-|TRBV4-2
TGTGCCAGCAGCTCTAGCAACACAGATACGCAGTATTTT
CASSSSNTDTQYF
>TRBD1|TRBJ2-1|-|TRBV24-1
TGTGCCACCAGTGACGACCGGACAGGGGGCTTCTACAATGAGCAGTTCTTC
CATSDDRTGGFYNEQFF
>-|TRBJ1-5|-|TRBV6-6
TGTGCCAGCAGTTACTCGGGGGGGAGTCAGCCCCAGCATTTT
CASSYSGGSQPQHF
>-|TRBJ2-3|-|TRBV28
TGTGCCAGCAGTTTATCCTACTCCGTAGATACGCAGTATTTT
CASSLSYSVDTQYF
>TRBD1|TRBJ1-1|-|TRBV28
TGTGCCAGCAGTTCGATACAGGGGGCGTTTGGCACTGAAGCTTTCTTT
CASSSIQGAFGTEAFF
>TRBD2|TRBJ2-1|-|TRBV7-9
TGTGCCAGCAGCTTAGAAGATAGCGGGAGATATGAGCAGTTCTTC
CASSLEDSGRYEQFF
>-|TRBJ2-1|-|TRBV12-3/TRBV12-4
TGTGCCAGCAGGAGAACAGGGACGAGCGAGCAGTTCTTC
CASRRTGTSEQFF
>-|TRBJ2-2|-|TRBV3-1/TRBV3-2
TGTGCCAGCAGCCAAGGGGGCGGCACCGGGGAGCTGTTTTTT
CASSQGGGTGELFF
>-|TRBJ1-2|-|TRBV12-5
TGTGCTAGTGGTTTGAACGCTAATGGTGGCTACACCTTC
CASGLNANGGYTF
>-|TRBJ1-2|-|TRBV12-3/TRBV12-4
TGTGCCAGCAGTCAGACAGTATATGGCTACACCTTC
CASSQTVYGYTF
>TRBD2|TRBJ2-1|-|TRBV7-2
TGTGCCAGCAGCTTAGGGGGGGGGATAGGGCAGTTCTTC
CASSLGGGIGQFF
>-|TRBJ1-5|-|TRBV6-2/TRBV6-3
TGTGCCAGCAGTTACTTTGGGGGGGGCAATCAGCCCCAGCATTTT
CASSYFGGGNQPQHF
>TRBD1|TRBJ1-2|medium-sized|TRBV6-5
TGTGCCAGCAGTTCCGGGACAGGCTTCTATGGCTACACCTTC
CASSSGTGFYGYTF
>-|TRBJ2-2|-|TRBV24-1
TGTGCCACCAGTGATTCCCTTACTTTGGCCGGGGAGCTGTTTTTT
CATSDSLTLAGELFF